The T cell receptor (beta chain) under discussion was sequenced for a study of blood T cell repertoires in COVID-19. Turning to the study itself: The origin of the acute and convalescent COVID-19 samples was the United States, Italy and Spain. Sources were T cells, B-cell-depleted T cells, or PBMCs; the material itself was cDNA or gDNA.

As originally analysed: Amplification of reference gene primers was used by the study to estimate nucleated cell counts. Libraries were prepared by immunoSEQ multiplex PCR; TCRdb keeps only in-frame clonotypes and omits some of them. From that table come the V and J calls and clone size; the DNA was used to work out D and trimming. The sample lists 100,000 or so clones; around 81% were seen once. CDR1 and CDR2 (germline): MNHEY, SVGAGI. Losses at the gene ends were 5 bases for V and 8 bases for J; bases not matched to a gene: 8. This CDR3 contains 14 residues. This clone was counted only a few times. The chain couples TRBV6-5 to TRBJ1-2, with TRBD1 matching 10 bases. This TCR derives from a human donor in a cohort sampled during active COVID-19. Sequencing input: peripheral blood. As DNA, the CDR3 is TGTGCCAGCAGTACAGACAGGGGGCGCAGAGGCTACACCTTC. Protein: CASSTDRGRRGYTF.